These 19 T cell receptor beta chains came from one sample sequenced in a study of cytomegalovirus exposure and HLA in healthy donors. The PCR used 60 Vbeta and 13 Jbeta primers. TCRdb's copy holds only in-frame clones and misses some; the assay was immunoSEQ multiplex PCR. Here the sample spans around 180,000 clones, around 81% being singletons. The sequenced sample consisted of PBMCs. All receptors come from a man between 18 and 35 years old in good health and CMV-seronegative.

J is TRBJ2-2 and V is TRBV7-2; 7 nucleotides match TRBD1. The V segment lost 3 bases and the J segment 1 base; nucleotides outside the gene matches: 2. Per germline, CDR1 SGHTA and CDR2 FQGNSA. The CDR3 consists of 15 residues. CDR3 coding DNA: TGTGCCAGCAGCTTGACAGGGCAGAACACCGGGGAGCTGTTTTTT. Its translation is CASSLTGQNTGELFF.

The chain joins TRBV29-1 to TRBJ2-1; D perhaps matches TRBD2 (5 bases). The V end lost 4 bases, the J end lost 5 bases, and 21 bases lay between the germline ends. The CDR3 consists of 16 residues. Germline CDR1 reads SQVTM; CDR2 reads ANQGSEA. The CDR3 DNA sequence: TGCAGCGTTGTCCCTTGGCTGCGGGCATCTCACAATGAGCAGTTCTTC. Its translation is CSVVPWLRASHNEQFF.

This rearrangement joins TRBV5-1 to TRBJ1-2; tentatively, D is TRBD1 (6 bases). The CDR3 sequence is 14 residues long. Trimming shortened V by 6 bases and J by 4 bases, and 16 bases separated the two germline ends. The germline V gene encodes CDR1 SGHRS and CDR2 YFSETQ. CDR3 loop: CASTLPGQSYGYTF. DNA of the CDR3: TGCGCCAGCACCCTGCCTGGACAGTCCTATGGCTACACCTTC. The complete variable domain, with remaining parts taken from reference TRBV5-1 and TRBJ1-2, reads KAGVTQTPRYLIKTRGQQVTLSCSPISGHRSVSWYQQTPGQGLQFLFEYFSETQRNKGNFPGRFSGRQFSNSRSEMNVSTLELGDSALYLCASTLPGQSYGYTFGSGTRLTVV.

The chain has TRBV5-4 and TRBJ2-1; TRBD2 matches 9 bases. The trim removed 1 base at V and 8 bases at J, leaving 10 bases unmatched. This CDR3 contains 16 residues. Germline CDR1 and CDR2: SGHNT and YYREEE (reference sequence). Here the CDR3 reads CASSLNAAGGPDEQFF. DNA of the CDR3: TGTGCCAGCAGCTTGAATGCGGCGGGAGGGCCGGATGAGCAGTTCTTC.

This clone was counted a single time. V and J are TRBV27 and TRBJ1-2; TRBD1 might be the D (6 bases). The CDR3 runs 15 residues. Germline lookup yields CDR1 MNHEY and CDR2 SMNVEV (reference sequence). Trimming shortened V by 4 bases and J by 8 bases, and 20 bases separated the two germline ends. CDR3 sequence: CASSSKMTGVGGYTF. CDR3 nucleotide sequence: TGTGCCAGCAGTTCCAAAATGACAGGCGTGGGGGGCTACACCTTC.

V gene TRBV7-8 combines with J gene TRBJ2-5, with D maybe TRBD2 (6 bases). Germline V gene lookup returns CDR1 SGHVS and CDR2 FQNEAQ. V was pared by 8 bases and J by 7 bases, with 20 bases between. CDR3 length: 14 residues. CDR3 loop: CASQLAEGLWTQYF. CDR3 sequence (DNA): TGTGCCAGCCAGCTTGCGGAGGGGTTATGGACCCAGTACTTC.

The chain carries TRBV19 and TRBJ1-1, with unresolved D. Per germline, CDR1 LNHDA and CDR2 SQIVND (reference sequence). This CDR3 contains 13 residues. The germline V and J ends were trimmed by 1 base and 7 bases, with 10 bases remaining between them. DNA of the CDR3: TGTGCCAGTAGTATAGCTACAGAAATTGAAGCTTTCTTT. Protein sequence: CASSIATEIEAFF. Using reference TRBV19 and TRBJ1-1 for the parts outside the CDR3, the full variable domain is DGGITQSPKYLFRKEGQNVTLSCEQNLNHDAMYWYRQDPGQGLRLIYYSQIVNDFQKGDIAEGYSVSREKKESFPLTVTSAQKNPTAFYLCASSIATEIEAFFGQGTRLTVV.

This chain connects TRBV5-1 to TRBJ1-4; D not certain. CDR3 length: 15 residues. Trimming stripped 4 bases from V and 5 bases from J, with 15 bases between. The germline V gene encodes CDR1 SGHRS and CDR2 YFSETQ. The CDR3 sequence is CASSLGGSGNEKLFF. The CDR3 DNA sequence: TGCGCCAGCAGCCTGGGAGGGTCCGGGAATGAAAAACTGTTTTTT.

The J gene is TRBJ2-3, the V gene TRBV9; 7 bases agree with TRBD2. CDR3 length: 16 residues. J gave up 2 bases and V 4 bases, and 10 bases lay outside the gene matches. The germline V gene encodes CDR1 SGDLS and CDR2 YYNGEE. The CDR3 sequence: CASSPRPGGLTDTQYF. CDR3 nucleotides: TGTGCCAGCAGCCCACGACCGGGGGGACTCACAGATACGCAGTATTTT.

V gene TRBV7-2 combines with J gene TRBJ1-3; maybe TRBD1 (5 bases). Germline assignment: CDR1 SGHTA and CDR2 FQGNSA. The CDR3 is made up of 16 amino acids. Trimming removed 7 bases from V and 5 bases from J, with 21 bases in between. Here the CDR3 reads CASTLGPGGPRNTIYF. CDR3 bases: TGTGCCAGCACCCTAGGCCCGGGGGGTCCACGAAACACCATATATTTT.

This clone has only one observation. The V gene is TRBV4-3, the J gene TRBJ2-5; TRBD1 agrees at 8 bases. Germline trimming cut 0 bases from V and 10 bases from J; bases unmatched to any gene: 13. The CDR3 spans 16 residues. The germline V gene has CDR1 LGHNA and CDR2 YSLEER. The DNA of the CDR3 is TGCGCCAGCAGCCAAGATGGTCGGACAGGGAAGAATGGCCAGTACTTC. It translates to CASSQDGRTGKNGQYF.

The CDR3 loop is CASSNDTGESNQPQHF. The CDR3 DNA follows: TGTGCCAGCAGCAACGATACAGGGGAGAGCAATCAGCCCCAGCATTTT. The gene calls are TRBV27 and TRBJ1-5; 7 bases agree with TRBD1. Germline trimming cut 6 bases from V and 1 base from J; bases unmatched to any gene: 9. The CDR3 spans 16 residues. CDR1 and CDR2 from the germline V gene are MNHEY and SMNVEV (reference sequence).

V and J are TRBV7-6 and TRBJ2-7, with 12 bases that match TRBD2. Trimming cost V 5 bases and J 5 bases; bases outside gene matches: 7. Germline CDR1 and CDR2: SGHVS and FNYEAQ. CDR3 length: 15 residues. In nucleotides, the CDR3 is TGTGCCAGCAGCCCCGGACTAGCGGGGTCCCACGAGCAGTACTTC. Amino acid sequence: CASSPGLAGSHEQYF.

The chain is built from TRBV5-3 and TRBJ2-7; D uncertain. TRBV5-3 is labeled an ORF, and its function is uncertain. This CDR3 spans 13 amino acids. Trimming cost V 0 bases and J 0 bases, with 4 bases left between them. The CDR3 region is CARSLDSSYEQYF. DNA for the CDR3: TGTGCCAGAAGCTTGGACAGCTCCTACGAGCAGTACTTC.

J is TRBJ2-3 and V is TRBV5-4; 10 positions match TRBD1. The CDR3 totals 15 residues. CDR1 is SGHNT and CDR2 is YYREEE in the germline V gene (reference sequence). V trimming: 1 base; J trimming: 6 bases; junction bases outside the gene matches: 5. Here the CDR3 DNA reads TGTGCCAGCAGCTTGAAGACAGGGGGCCTCGATACGCAGTATTTT. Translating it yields CASSLKTGGLDTQYF.

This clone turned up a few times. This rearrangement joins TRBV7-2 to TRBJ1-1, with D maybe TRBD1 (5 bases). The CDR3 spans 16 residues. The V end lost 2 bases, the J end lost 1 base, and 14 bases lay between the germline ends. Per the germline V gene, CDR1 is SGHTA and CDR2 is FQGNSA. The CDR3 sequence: CASSLNPGRANTEAFF. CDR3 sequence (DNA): TGTGCCAGCAGCTTAAACCCCGGCAGGGCGAACACTGAAGCTTTCTTT. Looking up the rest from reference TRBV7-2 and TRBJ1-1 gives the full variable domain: GAGVSQSPSNKVTEKGKDVELRCDPISGHTALYWYRQSLGQGLEFLIYFQGNSAPDKSGLPSDRFSAERTGGSVSTLTIQRTQQEDSAVYLCASSLNPGRANTEAFFGQGTRLTVV.

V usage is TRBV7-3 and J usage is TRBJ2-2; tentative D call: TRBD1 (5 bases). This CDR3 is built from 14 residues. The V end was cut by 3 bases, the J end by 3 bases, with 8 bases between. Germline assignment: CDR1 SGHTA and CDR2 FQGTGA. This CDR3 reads CASSFLGDTGELFF. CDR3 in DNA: TGTGCCAGCAGCTTTCTAGGGGACACCGGGGAGCTGTTTTTT.

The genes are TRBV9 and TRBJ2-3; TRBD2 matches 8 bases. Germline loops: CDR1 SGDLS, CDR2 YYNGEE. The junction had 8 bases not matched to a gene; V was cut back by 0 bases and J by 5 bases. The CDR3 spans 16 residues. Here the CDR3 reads CASSVDLREGGDTQYF. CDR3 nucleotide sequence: TGTGCCAGCAGCGTAGATTTACGGGAGGGAGGAGATACGCAGTATTTT.

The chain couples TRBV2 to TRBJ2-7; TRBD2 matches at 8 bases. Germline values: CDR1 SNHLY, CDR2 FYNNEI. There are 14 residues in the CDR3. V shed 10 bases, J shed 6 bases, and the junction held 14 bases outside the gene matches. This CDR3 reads CAILELAEGGEQYF. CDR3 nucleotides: TGTGCCATACTGGAACTAGCGGAAGGGGGCGAGCAGTACTTC.